These 4 T cell receptor beta chains share one sample of origin, sequenced in a study of tissue T cells after allogeneic stem cell transplantation. Assay used: immunoSEQ multiplex PCR; TCRdb lists only in-frame clones, some missing. Among 40,000 to 50,000 clones listed, roughly 73% were seen once. The specimen was sorted cells pooled from one or two spleens. The source is a pool of C57BL/6 mice in good health.

Comments on this clone: All gene names here are mouse names. The CDR3 end lies 1 residue beyond the end of the read and is filled in from the germline J gene. The chain links TRBV20 to TRBJ2-1; TRBD1 matches at 10 bases. The V gene's germline CDR1 is GFQATS and CDR2 STVNSAI. Losses at the gene ends were 7 bases for V and 5 bases for J; bases not matched to a gene: 2. This CDR3 spans 12 amino acids. The CDR3 bases that were read are TGTGGTGGCGGGACAGGGGATGCTGAGCAGTTC. It yields the protein CGGGTGDAEQF. The entire CDR3 is CGGGTGDAEQFF.

On this clone: Genes here carry mouse names. The CDR3 bases that were read are TGTGCCAGCAGAGGACTGGGGGGTCAAAACACCTTGTAC. This sequence encodes CASRGLGGQNTLY. The whole CDR3 region reads CASRGLGGQNTLYF. This chain joins TRBV3 and TRBJ2-4; TRBD2 aligns across 10 bases. The CDR3 end falls 1 residue outside the read, so it is completed with the germline J gene. Trimming took 6 bases from V and 1 from J; bases not matched to a gene: 1. This CDR3 has 14 amino acids. Germline CDR1 reads SNHLY; CDR2 reads FYNGKV (reference sequence).

For this clone: The gene names here belong to mouse. The read comes to an end 1 residue before the CDR3 does, leaving the germline J gene to fill in the end. The V and J genes are TRBV12-2 and TRBJ2-1; 11 bases fit TRBD2. This CDR3 spans 15 amino acids. Germline values: CDR1 SGHLS, CDR2 HYDKME. The ends lost 4 bases at V and 4 bases at J; junction bases unmatched: 5. CDR3 DNA, as far as it was read: TGTGCCAGCTCCCTCGACTGGGGGGGGTATGCTGAGCAGTTC. It encodes CASSLDWGGYAEQF. The whole CDR3 reads CASSLDWGGYAEQFF.

Comments on this clone: Any gene name here is a mouse gene name. The CDR3 end lies 1 residue beyond the end of the read and is filled in from the germline J gene. The chain couples TRBV5 to TRBJ2-5; 9 nucleotides agree with TRBD1. Germline CDR1 LGHNA, CDR2 YNLKQL (reference sequence). The CDR3 covers 13 residues. With 5 bases clipped from V and 4 bases from J, the junction kept 1 base outside the gene matches. CDR3 loop: CASSWTGEDTQYF. Partial CDR3 DNA: TGTGCCAGCAGCTGGACAGGGGAAGACACCCAGTAC.